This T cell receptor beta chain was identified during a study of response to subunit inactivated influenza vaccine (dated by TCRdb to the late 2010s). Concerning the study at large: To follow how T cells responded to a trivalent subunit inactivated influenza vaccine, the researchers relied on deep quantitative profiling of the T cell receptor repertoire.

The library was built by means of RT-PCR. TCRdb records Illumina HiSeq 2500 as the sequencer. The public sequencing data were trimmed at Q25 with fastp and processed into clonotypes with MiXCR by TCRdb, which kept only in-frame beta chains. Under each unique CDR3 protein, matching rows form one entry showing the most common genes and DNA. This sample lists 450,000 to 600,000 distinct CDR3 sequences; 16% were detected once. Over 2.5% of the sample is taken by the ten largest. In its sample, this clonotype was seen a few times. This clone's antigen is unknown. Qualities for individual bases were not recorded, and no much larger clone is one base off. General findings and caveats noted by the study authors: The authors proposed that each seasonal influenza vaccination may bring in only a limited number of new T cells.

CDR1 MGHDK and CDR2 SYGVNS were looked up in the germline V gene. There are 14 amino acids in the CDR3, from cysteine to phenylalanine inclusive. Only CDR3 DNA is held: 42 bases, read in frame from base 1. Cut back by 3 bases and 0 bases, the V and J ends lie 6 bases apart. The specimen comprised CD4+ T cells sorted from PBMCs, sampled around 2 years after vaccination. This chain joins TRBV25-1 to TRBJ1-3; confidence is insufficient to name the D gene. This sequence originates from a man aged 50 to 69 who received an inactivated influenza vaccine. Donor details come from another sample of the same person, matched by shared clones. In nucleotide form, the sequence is TGTGCCAGCAGTGAGATGCCCTCTGGAAACACCATATATTTT. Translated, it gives CASSEMPSGNTIYF.